A single TCR beta chain is shown here with its context. The entry originates in a study of blood T cells in healthy people across ages. The CDR3 has 16 amino acids. The authors ran a second PCR of about 7 to 12 cycles using a sample-barcoded 5' primer and a J-beta primer mix. Each CDR3 protein is one row after TCRdb ran MiXCR on the 5' RACE reads. The repertoire consists of fewer than 2,000,000 distinct CDR3 sequences, with 35% to 50% occurring once and the leading ten covering under 30%. Sequenced: blood. The chain recombines TRBV21-1 with TRBJ1-6; TRBD1 reflects the table's D call only, with no check against the DNA. TRBV21-1 is reported as a pseudogene. The origin of this receptor is a human donor in good health. CDR3 sequence: CASSRRGGDGGSPLHF. The CDR3 DNA is TGTGCCAGCAGCAGGAGGGGCGGGGACGGAGGTTCACCCCTCCACTTT.